The 27 T cell receptor beta chains below all came from one sample that was sequenced in a study of cytomegalovirus exposure and HLA in healthy donors. PCR was performed using 60 Vbeta and 13 Jbeta primers. Profiled with immunoSEQ multiplex PCR; TCRdb holds only in-frame clones, not every one. Its table lists about 65,000 clones. Sequenced sample: PBMCs. The receptors originated from a boy between 10 and 17 years old in good health and CMV-seronegative.

The chain is built from TRBV9 and TRBJ2-3; D ambiguous. The CDR3 is 13 residues long. V lost 3 bases and J 2 bases, leaving 7 bases between the germline ends. Germline V gene lookup returns CDR1 SGDLS and CDR2 YYNGEE. The CDR3 reads CASSASITDTQYF. Written as DNA, the CDR3 is TGTGCCAGCAGCGCCAGTATCACAGATACGCAGTATTTT.

This rearrangement joins TRBV30 to TRBJ1-1; D uncertain. The germline V and J ends were trimmed by 8 bases and 5 bases, with 6 bases remaining between them. CDR1 GTSNPN and CDR2 SVGIG come from the germline V gene (reference sequence). The CDR3 consists of 9 residues. The DNA for the CDR3 is TGTGCCGCGGATACTGAAGCTTTCTTT. As protein: CAADTEAFF.

The chain combines TRBV10-3 with TRBJ1-1, with 12 bases fitting TRBD1. The V gene end was trimmed by 11 bases and the J gene end by 1 base; junction bases not matched to a gene: 2. CDR3 length: 13 amino acids. Looked up from germline, CDR1 is ENHRY and CDR2 is SYGVKD. CDR3 protein: CASGQGANTEAFF. The CDR3 DNA sequence: TGTGCCTCGGGACAGGGGGCGAACACTGAAGCTTTCTTT.

The V and J genes are TRBV5-5 and TRBJ2-7; 10 positions match TRBD1. The V segment lost 2 bases and the J segment 6 bases; nucleotides outside the gene matches: 5. The CDR3 runs 14 residues. Per the germline V gene, CDR1 is SGHKS and CDR2 is YYEKEE (reference sequence). CDR3 bases: TGTGCCAGCAGCTTCGGGACAGGGGTCGGCGAGCAGTACTTC. Translated, it gives CASSFGTGVGEQYF.

V is TRBV6-5 and J is TRBJ1-1; D perhaps matches TRBD1 (5 bases). Germline lookup yields CDR1 MNHEY and CDR2 SVGAGI. V shed 5 bases and J shed 1 base, with 8 bases lying between them. The CDR3 runs 13 residues. The CDR3: CASSTDRNTEAFF. The CDR3, as DNA: TGTGCCAGCAGTACCGACAGGAACACTGAAGCTTTCTTT.

V usage is TRBV4-3 and J usage is TRBJ1-2; D is perhaps TRBD1 (5 bases). The CDR3 is 12 residues long. CDR1 and CDR2 (germline): LGHNA, YSLEER. Trimming stripped 0 bases from V and 7 bases from J, with 6 bases between. The CDR3 DNA reads as TGCGCCAGCAGCCAAGATCAGGGTGGCTACACCTTC. It codes for CASSQDQGGYTF.

This CDR3 reads CASQGVHSYEQYF. CDR3 sequence (DNA): TGCGCTAGTCAGGGCGTTCACTCCTACGAGCAGTACTTC. The chain uses TRBV5-1 and TRBJ2-7; D is possibly TRBD1 (5 bases). The CDR3 totals 13 residues. Germline CDR1 and CDR2: SGHRS and YFSETQ.

The gene calls are TRBV5-6 and TRBJ2-3; TRBD2 matches 7 bases. Germline V CDR1 and CDR2: SGHDT, YYEEEE. V lost 2 bases, J lost 3 bases, and 9 bases stayed unmatched. CDR3 size: 16 residues. The CDR3 reads CASSFLPGGGTDTQYF. CDR3 sequence (DNA): TGTGCCAGCAGCTTTTTACCGGGAGGAGGAACAGATACGCAGTATTTT.

This sequence joins TRBV19 and TRBJ1-6; D not resolved. The CDR3 sequence is 12 residues long. The germline gives CDR1 LNHDA, CDR2 SQIVND (reference sequence). V was pared by 7 bases and J by 8 bases, with 9 bases between. The CDR3 protein is CASNLPDSPLHF. The CDR3 region has the DNA TGTGCCAGTAATTTACCGGATTCACCCCTCCACTTT.

The chain is built from TRBV11-2 and TRBJ1-2; TRBD1 aligns across 8 bases. The CDR3 is 14 amino acids. Germline loops: CDR1 SGHAT, CDR2 FQNNGV. With 6 bases clipped from V and 7 bases from J, the junction kept 10 bases outside the gene matches. CDR3 sequence (DNA): TGTGCCAGCAGACCAACAGGGGGGAGAGGTGGCTACACCTTC. This translates into CASRPTGGRGGYTF.

The chain employs TRBV19 and TRBJ1-5; no clear D. Trimming cost V 3 bases and J 6 bases, with 9 bases left between them. The CDR3 runs to 13 residues. Germline V gene sequence: CDR1 LNHDA, CDR2 SQIVND (reference sequence). The CDR3 loop is CASSIGEAQPQHF. CDR3 nucleotide sequence: TGTGCCAGTAGTATCGGAGAGGCTCAGCCCCAGCATTTT. Full variable domain (rest looked up from reference TRBV19 and TRBJ1-5): DGGITQSPKYLFRKEGQNVTLSCEQNLNHDAMYWYRQDPGQGLRLIYYSQIVNDFQKGDIAEGYSVSREKKESFPLTVTSAQKNPTAFYLCASSIGEAQPQHFGDGTRLSIL.

J is TRBJ1-2 and V is TRBV7-3, with unresolved D. The CDR3 length is 13 residues. CDR1 is SGHTA and CDR2 is FQGTGA in the germline V gene. Trimming left V 3 bases short and J 6 bases short, with 11 bases between. The CDR3 coding sequence is TGTGCCAGCAGCTTTCGATCGGGGAATGGCTACACCTTC. It codes for CASSFRSGNGYTF.

The V gene is TRBV14, the J gene TRBJ2-2; 14 bases line up with TRBD2. The CDR3 consists of 17 residues. Germline lookup yields CDR1 SGHDN and CDR2 FVKESK. V lost 3 bases, J lost 5 bases, and 5 bases stayed unmatched. CDR3 residues: CASSQPGLAGVTGELFF. The CDR3 bases are TGTGCCAGCAGCCAGCCGGGACTAGCGGGAGTTACCGGGGAGCTGTTTTTT.

This rearrangement joins TRBV6-1 to TRBJ1-6, with D possibly TRBD1 on 6 matching bases. Germline values: CDR1 MNHNS, CDR2 SASEGT. Trimming cost V 4 bases and J 8 bases, with 12 bases left between them. The CDR3 runs 14 residues. The CDR3 region is CASSAQGTDSPLHF. DNA of the CDR3: TGTGCCAGCAGTGCACAGGGTACGGATTCACCCCTCCACTTT.

The chain links TRBV10-1 to TRBJ2-1; possibly TRBD2 for D (6 bases). Per the germline V gene, CDR1 is WNHNN and CDR2 is SYGVQD (reference sequence). V shed 8 bases and J shed 4 bases, with 18 bases lying between them. This CDR3 is 15 amino acids long. CDR3 in DNA: TGCGCCAGCGCGGGACTCGCTGCTGGTTACAATGAGCAGTTCTTC. The encoded protein is CASAGLAAGYNEQFF.

The chain combines TRBV7-6 with TRBJ1-2; unclear D gene. Germline-derived CDR1 and CDR2 are SGHVS and FNYEAQ. The ends were cut back, 2 bases at V and 2 bases at J, with 9 bases in the middle. The CDR3 sequence is 14 residues long. The CDR3 bases are TGTGCCAGCAGCTTATCGCAGTCCAACTATGGCTACACCTTC. Translating it yields CASSLSQSNYGYTF.

The chain links TRBV7-2 to TRBJ1-3; a possible D gene is TRBD1 (6 bases). The germline V and J ends were trimmed by 5 bases and 0 bases, with 11 bases remaining between them. CDR1 and CDR2 from the germline V gene are SGHTA and FQGNSA. The CDR3 loop spans 15 amino acids. The CDR3 DNA follows: TGTGCCAGCAGCGGTACAGGGAGCTCTGGAAACACCATATATTTT. Translation gives CASSGTGSSGNTIYF.

This sequence joins TRBV6-1 and TRBJ1-2; TRBD1 is a possible D gene (6 bases). This CDR3 is built from 15 residues. V was clipped by 7 bases and J by 2 bases, with 17 bases between them. Germline V gene sequence: CDR1 MNHNS, CDR2 SASEGT. The CDR3 coding sequence is TGTGCCAGCAACCCTAGTTCCCAGGGGAACTATGGCTACACCTTC. The encoded protein is CASNPSSQGNYGYTF.

J is TRBJ1-4 and V is TRBV9; TRBD1 agrees at 7 bases. The germline V gene has CDR1 SGDLS and CDR2 YYNGEE. J was trimmed by 7 bases and V by 5 bases; bases with no gene match: 11. This CDR3 has 15 residues. As DNA, the CDR3 is TGTGCCAGCAGTTTGACGGGACAGCCCGGTGAAAAACTGTTTTTT. It codes for CASSLTGQPGEKLFF.

The rearrangement joins TRBV5-1 to TRBJ2-1; 9 nucleotides line up with TRBD2. Unmatched junction bases numbered 8, after V lost 0 bases and J lost 7 bases. Germline CDR1 is SGHRS and CDR2 is YFSETQ. The CDR3 totals 16 residues. CDR3 in DNA: TGCGCCAGCAGCTTGGGAGGAGGCGGGGGGGCTAATGAGCAGTTCTTC. It is translated as CASSLGGGGGANEQFF.

The J gene is TRBJ2-5, the V gene TRBV4-3; 7 positions agree with TRBD2. This CDR3 comprises 14 residues. Germline loops: CDR1 LGHNA, CDR2 YSLEER. V dropped 4 bases and J dropped 2; count of bases not matched to a gene: 4. Here the CDR3 DNA reads TGCGCCAGCAGCCCTGGGAGGGGTCAAGAGACCCAGTACTTC. This gives the protein CASSPGRGQETQYF.

The V gene is TRBV7-9, the J gene TRBJ2-5; 7 bases match TRBD1. The V and J ends lost 0 bases and 5 bases, in that order; junction bases with no gene match: 9. Germline V CDR1 and CDR2: SEHNR, FQNEAQ (reference sequence). The CDR3 runs to 16 residues. CDR3 residues: CASSLAPDRELETQYF. The CDR3 bases are TGTGCCAGCAGCTTAGCTCCCGACAGGGAACTTGAGACCCAGTACTTC.

J is TRBJ1-1 and V is TRBV2; D is possibly TRBD1 (5 bases). Trimming took 6 bases from V and 2 from J, leaving 13 bases between them. CDR3 length: 14 residues. The germline CDR1 and CDR2 sequences are SNHLY and FYNNEI. Here the CDR3 reads CASRGPGGNTEAFF. The CDR3 DNA is TGTGCCAGCAGGGGACCGGGAGGTAACACTGAAGCTTTCTTT.

Details on this clone: At one of its ends the junction is not consistent with the germline gene, which may arise from a read error. The rearrangement links TRBV29-1 to TRBJ2-1; 7 bases are a match to TRBD1. Germline CDR1 and CDR2: SQVTM and ANQGSEA. The CDR3 has 15 residues. The CDR3 nucleotides read TGCAGCGTTGACCGGGACAGAGGCTCCGACAATGAGCAGTTCTTC. Translation: CSVDRDRGSDNEQFF.

The chain is built from TRBV5-1 and TRBJ1-6, with D uncertain. This CDR3 is 15 amino acids long. CDR1 and CDR2 from the germline V gene are SGHRS and YFSETQ. Trimming took off 5 bases at V and 2 bases at J, with 11 bases between the two ends. Here the CDR3 reads CASSPDEAYNSPLHF. The CDR3 DNA reads TGCGCCAGCAGTCCCGATGAGGCCTATAATTCACCCCTCCACTTT.

CDR3 coding DNA: TGTGCCAGTATGATACAGGGTCCCAATGAAAAACTGTTTTTT. Translation: CASMIQGPNEKLFF. The chain combines TRBV6-1 with TRBJ1-4; weak D call: TRBD1 (6 bases). V was clipped by 9 bases and J by 5 bases, with 16 bases between them. This CDR3 comprises 14 residues. Germline CDR1 reads MNHNS; CDR2 reads SASEGT.

V is TRBV10-1 and J is TRBJ2-7; 11 bases align to TRBD1. There are 15 residues in the CDR3. Losses at the gene ends were 3 bases for V and 0 bases for J; bases not matched to a gene: 1. Germline loops: CDR1 WNHNN, CDR2 SYGVQD (reference sequence). CDR3 sequence (DNA): TGCGCCAGCAGTGATGGGACAGGGGGCTCCTACGAGCAGTACTTC. It yields the protein CASSDGTGGSYEQYF.